These 20 T cell receptor beta chains originate from one sample sequenced in a study of beta chain features in type 1 diabetes. The investigators reverse transcribed all of the isolated RNA, so they sequenced expressed TCRB transcripts. TCRdb's table, derived via immunoSEQ multiplex PCR, lists solely in-frame clones and lacks some. The sample has about 470,000 clones, around 28% seen once; the top ten hold 0.065%. Sequenced material: naive CD4+ T cells from blood. These receptors originate from a man aged 18 to 30 in good health.

The J gene is TRBJ2-2, the V gene TRBV6-5; 7 nucleotides align to TRBD1. The length of the CDR3 is 15 residues. The V gene end was trimmed by 6 bases and the J gene end by 6 bases; junction bases not matched to a gene: 10. The V gene's germline CDR1 is MNHEY and CDR2 SVGAGI. The CDR3 DNA reads TGTGCCAGCAGCCCCCACAGGGGCGGTCCCGGGGAGCTGTTTTTT. Translated, it gives CASSPHRGGPGELFF.

This clone has just a few counts. V and J are TRBV7-2 and TRBJ1-1, with a weak D call TRBD1 (6 bases). CDR1 and CDR2 from the germline V gene are SGHTA and FQGNSA. V lost 5 bases to trimming and J lost 4 bases, with 14 bases between them. The CDR3 has 14 amino acids. The CDR3 region is CASSPVGAGTEAFF. CDR3 DNA: TGTGCCAGCAGCCCCGTGGGGGCCGGCACTGAAGCTTTCTTT.

The rearrangement uses TRBV5-4 and TRBJ2-7, with D unclear. Germline V CDR1 and CDR2: SGHNT, YYREEE (reference sequence). This CDR3 is 12 amino acids long. Trimming cost V 3 bases and J 6 bases, with 10 bases left between them. The CDR3 loop reads CASSSTGSEQYF. The CDR3 region has the DNA TGTGCCAGCAGCTCCACCGGATCCGAGCAGTACTTC.

This clone was picked up a small number of times. The chain carries TRBV30 and TRBJ1-2; no clear D. CDR1 is GTSNPN and CDR2 is SVGIG in the germline V gene (reference sequence). The length of the CDR3 is 12 residues. V was trimmed by 2 bases and J by 4 bases, leaving 8 bases between them. CDR3 in amino acids: CAWSQISYGYTF. CDR3 nucleotide sequence: TGTGCCTGGAGTCAAATTAGCTATGGCTACACCTTC. Full variable domain (missing parts from reference TRBV30 and TRBJ1-2): SQTIHQWPATLVQPVGSPLSLECTVEGTSNPNLYWYRQAAGRGLQLLFYSVGIGQISSEVPQNLSASRPQDRQFILSSKKLLLSDSGFYLCAWSQISYGYTFGSGTRLTVV.

V usage is TRBV7-9 and J usage is TRBJ1-5, with D possibly TRBD1 on 6 matching bases. Germline values: CDR1 SEHNR, CDR2 FQNEAQ (reference sequence). CDR3 size: 15 residues. V was cut by 4 bases and J by 4 bases, with 14 bases left in between. The CDR3 sequence: CASSSFRGRNQPQHF. The CDR3 bases are TGTGCCAGCAGCTCCTTCAGGGGCCGAAATCAGCCCCAGCATTTT.

The chain joins TRBV7-9 to TRBJ1-5; TRBD1 agrees at 10 bases. V lost 5 bases to trimming and J lost 2 bases; unmatched junction nucleotides: 3. CDR3 length equals 15 residues. CDR1 is SEHNR and CDR2 is FQNEAQ in the germline V gene (reference sequence). DNA of the CDR3: TGTGCCAGCAGCGAGACAGGGGGCGGCAATCAGCCCCAGCATTTT. Amino acid sequence: CASSETGGGNQPQHF. Combining the CDR3 with reference TRBV7-9 and TRBJ1-5 gives the whole variable domain DTGVSQNPRHKITKRGQNVTFRCDPISEHNRLYWYRQTLGQGPEFLTYFQNEAQLEKSRLLSDRFSAERPKGSFSTLEIQRTEQGDSAMYLCASSETGGGNQPQHFGDGTRLSIL.

The CDR3 here is CASSLSLGFPDTQYF. CDR3 bases: TGTGCCAGCAGTTTATCTCTGGGATTCCCAGATACGCAGTATTTT. This sequence joins TRBV28 and TRBJ2-3; D gene ambiguous. The CDR3 is 15 amino acids. Trimming took off 1 base at V and 4 bases at J, with 12 bases between the two ends. Germline V lookup: CDR1 MDHEN, CDR2 SYDVKM.

The sample holds a few counts of this clone. An end of the junction does not agree with germline; a read error may underlie this. Different DNA sequences within this sample yield the same CDR3. The chain has TRBV7-2 and TRBJ2-7; D remains ambiguous. This CDR3 is 11 amino acids long. Germline V CDR1 and CDR2: SGHTA, FQGNSA. CDR3 sequence (DNA): TGTGCCAGCAGCTTATCCTCCGAGCAGTACTTC. Translation gives CASSLSSEQYF.

The rearrangement joins TRBV5-6 to TRBJ2-3, with 10 bases lining up with TRBD2. The CDR3 totals 18 residues. The V gene end was trimmed by 4 bases and the J gene end by 2 bases; junction bases not matched to a gene: 13. The V gene's germline CDR1 is SGHDT and CDR2 YYEEEE. This CDR3 reads CASSPYRASGGVTDTQYF. The CDR3 DNA reads as TGTGCCAGCAGCCCTTACCGAGCGAGCGGGGGGGTCACAGATACGCAGTATTTT.

This clone was seen more than once but under ten times. Other DNA sequences in the same sample also yield this CDR3. The V gene is TRBV30, the J gene TRBJ2-1; no clear D gene. The CDR3 has 13 amino acids. Germline V gene data show CDR1 as GTSNPN and CDR2 as SVGIG (reference sequence). Trimming took 5 bases from V and 0 from J, leaving 8 bases between them. CDR3 DNA: TGTGCCTGGCGAGCAGGCTCCTACAATGAGCAGTTCTTC. Its protein product is CAWRAGSYNEQFF.

This clone was counted between two and nine times. The gene calls are TRBV19 and TRBJ2-1; tentative D call: TRBD1 (5 bases). Germline assignment: CDR1 LNHDA and CDR2 SQIVND (reference sequence). The CDR3 is 15 amino acids. The V gene lost 3 bases and the J gene lost 0 bases, with 9 bases spanning the gap. CDR3 loop: CASSIGGHSYNEQFF. The CDR3 nucleotides are TGTGCCAGTAGTATCGGCGGACACTCCTACAATGAGCAGTTCTTC.

This clone was recorded a few times. The chain uses TRBV5-6 and TRBJ1-3, with D possibly being TRBD1 (5 bases). The CDR3 runs to 16 residues. Trimming stripped 4 bases from V and 2 bases from J, with 16 bases between. Germline V lookup: CDR1 SGHDT, CDR2 YYEEEE. This CDR3 reads CASSGPGPAPGNTIYF. CDR3 in DNA: TGTGCCAGCAGCGGACCGGGACCAGCTCCTGGAAACACCATATATTTT.

The rearrangement links TRBV7-2 to TRBJ2-7; D is undetermined. CDR3 length equals 12 residues. V lost 4 bases, J lost 6 bases, and 10 bases lay in between. The germline gives CDR1 SGHTA, CDR2 FQGNSA. CDR3 bases: TGTGCCAGCAGCTCGTCCTACCCCGAGCAGTACTTC. This encodes CASSSSYPEQYF. The full variable domain, with the rest looked up from reference TRBV7-2 and TRBJ2-7, is GAGVSQSPSNKVTEKGKDVELRCDPISGHTALYWYRQSLGQGLEFLIYFQGNSAPDKSGLPSDRFSAERTGGSVSTLTIQRTQQEDSAVYLCASSSSYPEQYFGPGTRLTVT.

The chain employs TRBV5-4 and TRBJ2-5, with a tentative D call TRBD2 (7 bases). CDR1 is SGHNT, CDR2 YYREEE, per germline (reference sequence). The CDR3 contains 15 residues. V was clipped by 6 bases and J by 2 bases, with 17 bases between them. The CDR3 DNA follows: TGTGCCAGCACCGTAGGGGGACTACGGCAAGAGACCCAGTACTTC. This translates into CASTVGGLRQETQYF. The entire variable domain, with the rest obtained from reference TRBV5-4 and TRBJ2-5, is as follows: ETGVTQSPTHLIKTRGQQVTLRCSSQSGHNTVSWYQQALGQGPQFIFQYYREEENGRGNFPPRFSGLQFPNYSSELNVNALELDDSALYLCASTVGGLRQETQYFGPGTRLLVL.

The chain uses TRBV5-1 and TRBJ2-1; TRBD2 agrees at 10 bases. The CDR3 covers 15 residues. Unmatched junction bases numbered 8, after V lost 2 bases and J lost 9 bases. Germline V gene lookup returns CDR1 SGHRS and CDR2 YFSETQ. The CDR3 DNA reads as TGCGCCAGCAGCTTAGATCTAGCGGGAGTTAGTGAGCAGTTCTTC. Translated, it gives CASSLDLAGVSEQFF.

Remarks on this clone: The identical CDR3 is also encoded by other nucleotide sequences in the sample. The CDR3: CAWSRGDTQYF. CDR3 nucleotide sequence: TGTGCCTGGAGCCGTGGAGATACGCAGTATTTT. The chain uses TRBV30 and TRBJ2-3; no firm D call. CDR3 length equals 11 residues. The V and J ends lost 3 bases and 5 bases respectively, with 6 bases between them. Germline V gene data show CDR1 as GTSNPN and CDR2 as SVGIG (reference sequence).

The V call is TRBV29-1, the J call TRBJ2-2; 8 bases line up with TRBD2. The germline V gene encodes CDR1 SQVTM and CDR2 ANQGSEA. V lost 4 bases and J lost 5; bases outside the gene matches: 3. The CDR3 has 13 amino acids. The chain's CDR3 is CSVGGLVTGELFF. The DNA for the CDR3 is TGCAGCGTTGGGGGACTAGTTACCGGGGAGCTGTTTTTT.

Only a few counts were recorded for this clone. V usage is TRBV15 and J usage is TRBJ2-1; 7 bases align to TRBD2. This CDR3 contains 16 residues. V was pared by 4 bases and J by 9 bases, with 15 bases of the junction left unmatched. Germline V gives CDR1 LNHNV, CDR2 YYDKDF (reference sequence). CDR3 loop: CATSTRDRLAMAEQFF. The CDR3 DNA reads TGTGCCACCAGCACCAGAGATAGACTAGCTATGGCTGAGCAGTTCTTC.

The rearrangement links TRBV18 to TRBJ2-1; 11 bases agree with TRBD2. Germline CDR1 is KGHSH and CDR2 is LQKENI. The CDR3 spans 13 residues. V was pared by 4 bases and J by 8 bases, with 1 base of the junction left unmatched. DNA of the CDR3: TGTGCCAGCTCACAGGGACTAGCGGATGAGCAGTTCTTC. Protein sequence: CASSQGLADEQFF.

This clone was seen more than once but under ten times. The chain carries TRBV5-1 and TRBJ2-1; D gene uncertain. The CDR3 length is 16 residues. Trimming cost V 1 base and J 2 bases, with 13 bases left between them. Germline V gene data show CDR1 as SGHRS and CDR2 as YFSETQ. The CDR3 DNA is TGCGCCAGCAGCTTGAGGGTAGGTGGACCCTACAATGAGCAGTTCTTC. Residues: CASSLRVGGPYNEQFF.